This T cell receptor (beta chain) was identified during a study of T cell responses to AZD1222 COVID-19 vaccine. Study outcomes and limitations: Baseline seropositivity occurred in only a handful of AZD1222 recipients. Repertoire sampling happened only post peak T cell response.

This clone showed up just a few times. Its target is not known. Clones were sequenced by immunoSEQ multiplex PCR, and TCRdb holds only the in-frame ones, with some missing. The data contain 80,000 to 90,000 clones, 85% to 90% of them singletons. This clonotype was obtained from an adult in good health. This material consisted of peripheral blood, taken on day 0 of MenACWY control vaccination.

The chain's CDR3 is CASSYSRTGKDEQYF. As DNA, the CDR3 is TGTGCCAGCAGTTACTCCCGGACAGGGAAGGACGAGCAGTACTTC. The rearrangement joins TRBV6-2 or TRBV6-3 to TRBJ2-7; 8 bases agree with TRBD1. V lost 0 bases and J lost 5; bases outside the gene matches: 6. Germline CDR1 and CDR2: MNHEY and SVGEGT. The CDR3 is 15 amino acids.